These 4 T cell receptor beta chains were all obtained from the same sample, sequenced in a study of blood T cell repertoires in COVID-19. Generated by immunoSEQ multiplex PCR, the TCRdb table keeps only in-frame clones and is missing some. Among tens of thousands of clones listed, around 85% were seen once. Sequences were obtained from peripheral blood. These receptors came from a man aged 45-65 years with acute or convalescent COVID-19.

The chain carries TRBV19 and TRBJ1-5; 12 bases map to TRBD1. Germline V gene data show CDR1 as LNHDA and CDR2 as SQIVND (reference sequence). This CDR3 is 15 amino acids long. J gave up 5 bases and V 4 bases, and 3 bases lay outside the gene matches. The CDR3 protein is CASSRGQGADQPQHF. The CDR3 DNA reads TGTGCCAGTAGTAGGGGACAGGGGGCGGATCAGCCCCAGCATTTT.

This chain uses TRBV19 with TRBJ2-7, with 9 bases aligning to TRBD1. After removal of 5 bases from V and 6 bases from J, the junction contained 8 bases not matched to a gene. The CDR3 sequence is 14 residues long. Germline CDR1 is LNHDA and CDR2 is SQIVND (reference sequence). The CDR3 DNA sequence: TGTGCCAGTAGTCCGCACAGGGGGCTCGGCGAGCAGTACTTC. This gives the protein CASSPHRGLGEQYF.

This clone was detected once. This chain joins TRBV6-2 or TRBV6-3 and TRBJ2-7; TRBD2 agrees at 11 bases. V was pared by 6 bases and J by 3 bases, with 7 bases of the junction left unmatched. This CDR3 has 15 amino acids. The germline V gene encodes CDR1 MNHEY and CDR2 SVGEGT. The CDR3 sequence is CASSHGLAGGYEQYF. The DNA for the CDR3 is TGTGCCAGCAGCCACGGGCTAGCGGGAGGCTACGAGCAGTACTTC.

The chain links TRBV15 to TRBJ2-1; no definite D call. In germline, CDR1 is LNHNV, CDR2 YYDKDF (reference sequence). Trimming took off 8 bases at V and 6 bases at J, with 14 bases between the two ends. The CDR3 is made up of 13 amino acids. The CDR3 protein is CATAAQLGNEQFF. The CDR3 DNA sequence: TGTGCCACCGCGGCCCAGTTGGGCAATGAGCAGTTCTTC. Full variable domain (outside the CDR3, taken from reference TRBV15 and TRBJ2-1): DAMVIQNPRYQVTQFGKPVTLSCSQTLNHNVMYWYQQKSSQAPKLLFHYYDKDFNNEADTPDNFQSRRPNTSFCFLDIRSPGLGDTAMYLCATAAQLGNEQFFGPGTRLTVL.